One T cell receptor beta chain is described in this entry. Together with a sample-barcoded 5' primer, a J-beta primer mix was included in a second PCR lasting roughly 6 to 12 cycles. TCRdb reprocessed the 5' RACE reads with MiXCR, giving one entry per CDR3 protein. The sample yields approximately 850,000 distinct CDR3 sequences, over 45% seen once. In germline, CDR1 is SNHLY, CDR2 FYNNEI. CDR3 length equals 14 residues. The entry originates in a study of blood T cells in healthy people across ages. The chain links TRBV2 to TRBJ2-4; tentative D call: TRBD1 (6 bases). The last part of the DNA fits TRBJ2-7 better; the J call may be wrong. Sequencing was done on a sample of blood. The sequence came from a man aged 25 to 40 in good health. The CDR3 here is CASSGERDIYEQYF. The CDR3 DNA is TGTGCCAGCAGTGGGGAACGGGACATTTACGAGCAGTACTTC.